What follows are 11 T cell receptor beta chains derived from one specimen sequenced in a study of blood T cell repertoires in COVID-19. Only in-frame clones appear in the TCRdb table, and some are missing; sequencing was by immunoSEQ multiplex PCR. Among over 150,000 clones listed, around four fifths were seen once. The sample was peripheral blood. The receptor source for this set is a woman over 75 with COVID-19, enrolled during active disease.

The V and J genes are TRBV28 and TRBJ1-2, with D maybe TRBD1 (6 bases). The CDR3 totals 14 residues. V was pared by 7 bases and J by 8 bases, with 20 bases between. Germline assignment: CDR1 MDHEN and CDR2 SYDVKM. CDR3 amino acids: CASTVVEGVRGYTF. The DNA for the CDR3 is TGTGCCAGCACCGTCGTAGAGGGGGTCCGGGGCTACACCTTC.

The chain combines TRBV6-5 with TRBJ1-1, with a weak D call TRBD1 (5 bases). Germline V gene lookup returns CDR1 MNHEY and CDR2 SVGAGI. The CDR3 totals 14 residues. Deletions cut 7 bases from V and 5 bases from J, with 17 bases between. DNA for the CDR3: TGTGCCAGCACTCCGAGCAGACCAGGGACTGAAGCTTTCTTT. Translating gives CASTPSRPGTEAFF.

The V gene is TRBV5-4, the J gene TRBJ2-5, with TRBD2 identical over 14 bases. Unmatched junction bases numbered 5, after V lost 6 bases and J lost 4 bases. The CDR3 has 15 residues. Per the germline V gene, CDR1 is SGHNT and CDR2 is YYREEE (reference sequence). The CDR3 nucleotides are TGTGCCAGCATGACTAGCGGGGGGGCGTTAGAGACCCAGTACTTC. It translates to CASMTSGGALETQYF. The whole variable domain, remainder taken from reference TRBV5-4 and TRBJ2-5, is ETGVTQSPTHLIKTRGQQVTLRCSSQSGHNTVSWYQQALGQGPQFIFQYYREEENGRGNFPPRFSGLQFPNYSSELNVNALELDDSALYLCASMTSGGALETQYFGPGTRLLVL.

This chain links TRBV3-1 (or the pseudogene TRBV3-2) with TRBJ2-1, with 7 bases that match TRBD2. J gave up 9 bases and V 3 bases, and 5 bases lay outside the gene matches. The CDR3 has 13 amino acids. The germline gives CDR1 LGHDT, CDR2 YNNKEL (reference sequence). This CDR3 is CASSHLKRGEQFF. Written as DNA, the CDR3 is TGTGCCAGCAGCCACCTTAAGCGGGGTGAGCAGTTCTTC.

V is TRBV7-6 and J is TRBJ1-1; D not certain. In germline, CDR1 is SGHVS, CDR2 FNYEAQ. The CDR3 is made up of 13 amino acids. The V gene lost 4 bases and the J gene lost 6 bases, with 12 bases spanning the gap. The CDR3 spells CASSSTGYAEAFF. The CDR3 nucleotides are TGTGCCAGCAGCTCGACGGGGTACGCTGAAGCTTTCTTT.

The V call is TRBV9, the J call TRBJ2-3; TRBD2 matches at 7 bases. The CDR3 is 15 residues long. The V and J ends lost 3 bases and 9 bases, in that order; junction bases with no gene match: 13. The germline gives CDR1 SGDLS, CDR2 YYNGEE. The DNA of the CDR3 is TGTGCCAGCAGCGCCCTGGGGCGGGGGAAGAACACGCAGTATTTT. It translates to CASSALGRGKNTQYF. The full variable domain, completed using reference TRBV9 and TRBJ2-3, is DSGVTQTPKHLITATGQRVTLRCSPRSGDLSVYWYQQSLDQGLQFLIQYYNGEERAKGNILERFSAQQFPDLHSELNLSSLELGDSALYFCASSALGRGKNTQYFGPGTRLTVL.

In this sample, this clone turned up a few times. V and J are TRBV2 and TRBJ1-5; 9 nucleotides line up with TRBD1. The junction had 7 bases not matched to a gene; V was cut back by 3 bases and J by 4 bases. The CDR3 length is 16 residues. Germline V gene sequence: CDR1 SNHLY, CDR2 FYNNEI. In DNA, the CDR3 is TGTGCCAGCAGTGAGGTGGACAGGGGCCAGAATCAGCCCCAGCATTTT. As protein: CASSEVDRGQNQPQHF.

The chain employs TRBV4-1 and TRBJ2-3; possibly TRBD2 for D (7 bases). The CDR3 spans 14 residues. CDR1 and CDR2 (germline): MGHRA, YSYEKL. The ends were cut back, 1 base at V and 12 bases at J, with 17 bases in the middle. The CDR3 sequence is CASSQVDGGRSQYF. The CDR3 DNA reads as TGCGCCAGCAGCCAAGTTGACGGGGGGCGGTCTCAGTATTTT.

This clone was detected only a few times. The chain links TRBV20-1 to TRBJ2-7; 12 bases agree with TRBD2. CDR1 DFQATT and CDR2 SNEGSKA come from the germline V gene (reference sequence). The CDR3 covers 11 residues. CDR3: CSTSGGHEQYF. For the CDR3, the DNA is TGCAGCACTAGCGGGGGGCACGAGCAGTACTTC.

V is TRBV10-3 and J is TRBJ1-2; D possibly corresponds to TRBD1 (5 bases). Germline V lookup: CDR1 ENHRY, CDR2 SYGVKD. The V and J ends lost 7 bases and 4 bases respectively, with 7 bases between them. This CDR3 is built from 11 residues. CDR3 DNA: TGTGCCATCACGGGGGGCTATGGCTACACCTTC. It codes for CAITGGYGYTF.

The CDR3 DNA follows: TGTGCCAGCGGAGTCAGCTCCTACAATGAGCAGTTCTTC. Its translation is CASGVSSYNEQFF. The genes are TRBV6-5 and TRBJ2-1; D remains ambiguous. V gave up 8 bases and J gave up 0 bases, with 8 bases separating them. This CDR3 is built from 13 residues. Germline CDR1 MNHEY, CDR2 SVGAGI.